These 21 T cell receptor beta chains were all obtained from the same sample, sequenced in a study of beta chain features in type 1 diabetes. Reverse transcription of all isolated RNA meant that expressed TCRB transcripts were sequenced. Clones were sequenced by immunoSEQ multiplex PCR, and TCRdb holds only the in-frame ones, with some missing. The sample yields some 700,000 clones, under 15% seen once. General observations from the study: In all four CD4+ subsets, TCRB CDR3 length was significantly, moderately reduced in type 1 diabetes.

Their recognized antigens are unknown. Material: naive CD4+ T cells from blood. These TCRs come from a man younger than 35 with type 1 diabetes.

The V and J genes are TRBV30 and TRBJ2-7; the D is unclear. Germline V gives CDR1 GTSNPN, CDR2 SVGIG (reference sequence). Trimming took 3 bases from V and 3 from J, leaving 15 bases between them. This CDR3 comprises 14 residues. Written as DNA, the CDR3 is TGTGCCTGGAGAGATAATGGGATCGGCTACGAGCAGTACTTC. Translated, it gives CAWRDNGIGYEQYF.

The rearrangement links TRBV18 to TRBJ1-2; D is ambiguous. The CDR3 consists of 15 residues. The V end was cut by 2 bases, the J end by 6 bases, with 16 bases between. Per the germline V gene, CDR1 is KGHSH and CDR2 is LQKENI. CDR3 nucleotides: TGTGCCAGCTCACCAGATGGGGAGGACGACGATGGCTACACCTTC. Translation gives CASSPDGEDDDGYTF.

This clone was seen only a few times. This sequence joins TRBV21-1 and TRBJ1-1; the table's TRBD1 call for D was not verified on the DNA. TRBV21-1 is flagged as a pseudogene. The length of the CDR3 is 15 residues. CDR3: CASSKGGCRNTEAFF. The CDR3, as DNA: TGTGCCAGCAGCAAAGGGGGCTGCCGGAACACTGAAGCTTTCTTT.

The CDR3 sequence is CASSDYRGGNSPLHF. In DNA form, the CDR3 reads TGCGCCAGCAGCGATTACAGGGGGGGTAATTCACCCCTCCACTTT. V is TRBV5-1 and J is TRBJ1-6, with TRBD1 matching 8 bases. Germline V gives CDR1 SGHRS, CDR2 YFSETQ. CDR3 length: 15 residues. With 4 bases clipped from V and 6 bases from J, the junction kept 6 bases outside the gene matches. The entire variable domain, with the rest obtained from reference TRBV5-1 and TRBJ1-6, is as follows: KAGVTQTPRYLIKTRGQQVTLSCSPISGHRSVSWYQQTPGQGLQFLFEYFSETQRNKGNFPGRFSGRQFSNSRSEMNVSTLELGDSALYLCASSDYRGGNSPLHFGNGTRLTVT.

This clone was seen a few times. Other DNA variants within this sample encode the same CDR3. The CDR3 is CASSVGTVSTDTQYF. CDR3 DNA: TGTGCCAGCAGCGTAGGAACGGTTAGCACAGATACGCAGTATTTT. J is TRBJ2-3 and V is TRBV9; D not resolved. Per the germline V gene, CDR1 is SGDLS and CDR2 is YYNGEE. Trimming removed 0 bases from V and 0 bases from J, with 8 bases in between. The CDR3 contains 15 residues.

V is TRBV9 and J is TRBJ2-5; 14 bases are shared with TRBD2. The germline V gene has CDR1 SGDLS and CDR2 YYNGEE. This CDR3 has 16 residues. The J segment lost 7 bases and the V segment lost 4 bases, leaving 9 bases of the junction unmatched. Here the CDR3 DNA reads TGTGCCAGCAGCACTGCGACTAGCGGGGGGGCCGGGACCCAGTACTTC. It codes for CASSTATSGGAGTQYF.

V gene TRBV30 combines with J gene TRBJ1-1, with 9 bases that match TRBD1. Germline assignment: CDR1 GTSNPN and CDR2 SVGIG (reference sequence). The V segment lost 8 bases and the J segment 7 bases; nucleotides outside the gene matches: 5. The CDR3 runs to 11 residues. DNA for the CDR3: TGTGCCGGACAGGGGATTCTTGAAGCTTTCTTT. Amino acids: CAGQGILEAFF.

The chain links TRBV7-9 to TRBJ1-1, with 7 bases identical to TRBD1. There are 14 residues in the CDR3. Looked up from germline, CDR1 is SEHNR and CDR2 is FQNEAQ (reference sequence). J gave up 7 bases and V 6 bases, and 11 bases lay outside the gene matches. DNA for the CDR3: TGTGCCAGCAGTGACTATACAGGGGCTGGTGAAGCTTTCTTT. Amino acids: CASSDYTGAGEAFF.

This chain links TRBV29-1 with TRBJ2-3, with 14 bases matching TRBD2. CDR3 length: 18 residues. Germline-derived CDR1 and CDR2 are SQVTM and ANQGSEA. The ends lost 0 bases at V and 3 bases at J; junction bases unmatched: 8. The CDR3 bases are TGCAGCGTTGAAGATCCGTTGGGACTAGCGGGGGTAACAGATACGCAGTATTTT. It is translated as CSVEDPLGLAGVTDTQYF.

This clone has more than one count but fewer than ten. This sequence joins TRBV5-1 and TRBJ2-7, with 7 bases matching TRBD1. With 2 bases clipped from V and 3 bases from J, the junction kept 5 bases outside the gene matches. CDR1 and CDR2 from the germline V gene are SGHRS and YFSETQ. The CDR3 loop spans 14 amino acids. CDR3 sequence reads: CASSLKQGNYEQYF. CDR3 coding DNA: TGCGCCAGCAGCTTAAAACAGGGGAACTACGAGCAGTACTTC.

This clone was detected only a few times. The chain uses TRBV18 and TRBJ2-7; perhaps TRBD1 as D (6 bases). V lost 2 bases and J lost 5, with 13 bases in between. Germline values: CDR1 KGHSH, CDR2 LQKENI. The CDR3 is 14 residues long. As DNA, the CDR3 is TGTGCCAGCTCACCAGGCCAGGGGTGGAACGAGCAGTACTTC. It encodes CASSPGQGWNEQYF.

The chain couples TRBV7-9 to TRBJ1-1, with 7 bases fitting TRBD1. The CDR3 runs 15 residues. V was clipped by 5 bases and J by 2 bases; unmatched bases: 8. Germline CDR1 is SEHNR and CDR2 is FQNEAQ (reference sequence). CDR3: CASSPRTGLNTEAFF. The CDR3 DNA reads TGTGCCAGCAGCCCCCGGACAGGACTAAACACTGAAGCTTTCTTT.

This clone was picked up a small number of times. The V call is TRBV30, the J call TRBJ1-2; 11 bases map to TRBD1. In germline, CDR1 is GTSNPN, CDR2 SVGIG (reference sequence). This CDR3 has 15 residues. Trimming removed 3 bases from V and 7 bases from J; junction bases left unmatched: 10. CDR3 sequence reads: CAWRDAGTGGRGYTF. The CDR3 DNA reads TGTGCCTGGAGGGACGCCGGGACAGGGGGACGTGGCTACACCTTC.

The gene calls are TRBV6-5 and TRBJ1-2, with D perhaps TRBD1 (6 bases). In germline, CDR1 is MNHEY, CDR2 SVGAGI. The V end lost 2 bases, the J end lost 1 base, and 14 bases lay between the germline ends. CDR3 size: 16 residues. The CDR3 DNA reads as TGTGCCAGCAGTTACGGGAGGGGGACGGGTAACTATGGCTACACCTTC. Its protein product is CASSYGRGTGNYGYTF.

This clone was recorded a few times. CDR3 bases: TGTGCCATCAGTGGATTACAGGGGGGAGACTATGGCTACACCTTC. Its protein is CAISGLQGGDYGYTF. V is TRBV10-3 and J is TRBJ1-2; TRBD1 agrees at 8 bases. The CDR3 is 15 residues long. With V trimmed by 4 bases and J by 3 bases, 7 bases remained unmatched. Germline CDR1 ENHRY, CDR2 SYGVKD.

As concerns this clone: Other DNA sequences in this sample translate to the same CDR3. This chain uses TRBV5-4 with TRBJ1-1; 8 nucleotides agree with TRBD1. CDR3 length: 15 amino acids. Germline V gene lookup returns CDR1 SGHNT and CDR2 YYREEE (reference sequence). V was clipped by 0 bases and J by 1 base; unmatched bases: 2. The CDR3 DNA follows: TGTGCCAGCAGCTTGGGCGGGACAGGGAACACTGAAGCTTTCTTT. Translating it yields CASSLGGTGNTEAFF.

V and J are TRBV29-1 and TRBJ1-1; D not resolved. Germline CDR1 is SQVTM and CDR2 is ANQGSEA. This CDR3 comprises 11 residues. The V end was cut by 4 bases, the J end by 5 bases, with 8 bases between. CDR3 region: CSVGERTEAFF. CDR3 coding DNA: TGCAGCGTTGGTGAGAGGACTGAAGCTTTCTTT.

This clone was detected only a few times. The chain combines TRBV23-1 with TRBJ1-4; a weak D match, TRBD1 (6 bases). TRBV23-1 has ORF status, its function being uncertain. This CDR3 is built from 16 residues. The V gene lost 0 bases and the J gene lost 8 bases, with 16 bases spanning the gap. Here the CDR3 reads CASSQSHRVVEEKLFF. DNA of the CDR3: TGCGCCAGCAGTCAATCTCACAGGGTAGTGGAGGAAAAACTGTTTTTT.

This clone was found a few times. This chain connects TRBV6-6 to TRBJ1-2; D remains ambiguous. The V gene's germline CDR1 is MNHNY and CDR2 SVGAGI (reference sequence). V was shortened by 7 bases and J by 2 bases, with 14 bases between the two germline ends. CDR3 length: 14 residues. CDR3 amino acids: CASTLTEGNYGYTF. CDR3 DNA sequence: TGTGCCAGCACCTTGACGGAGGGAAACTATGGCTACACCTTC.

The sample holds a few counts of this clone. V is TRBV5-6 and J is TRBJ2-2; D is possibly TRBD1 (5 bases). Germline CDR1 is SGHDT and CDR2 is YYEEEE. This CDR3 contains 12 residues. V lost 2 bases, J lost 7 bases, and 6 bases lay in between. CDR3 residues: CASSLTGGELFF. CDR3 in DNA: TGTGCCAGCAGCTTAACAGGCGGGGAGCTGTTTTTT.

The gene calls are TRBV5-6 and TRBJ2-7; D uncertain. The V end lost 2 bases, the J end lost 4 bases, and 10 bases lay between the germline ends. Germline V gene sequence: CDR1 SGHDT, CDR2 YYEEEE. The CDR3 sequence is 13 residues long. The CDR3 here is CASSLERGYEQYF. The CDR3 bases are TGTGCCAGCAGCTTAGAACGAGGTTACGAGCAGTACTTC.